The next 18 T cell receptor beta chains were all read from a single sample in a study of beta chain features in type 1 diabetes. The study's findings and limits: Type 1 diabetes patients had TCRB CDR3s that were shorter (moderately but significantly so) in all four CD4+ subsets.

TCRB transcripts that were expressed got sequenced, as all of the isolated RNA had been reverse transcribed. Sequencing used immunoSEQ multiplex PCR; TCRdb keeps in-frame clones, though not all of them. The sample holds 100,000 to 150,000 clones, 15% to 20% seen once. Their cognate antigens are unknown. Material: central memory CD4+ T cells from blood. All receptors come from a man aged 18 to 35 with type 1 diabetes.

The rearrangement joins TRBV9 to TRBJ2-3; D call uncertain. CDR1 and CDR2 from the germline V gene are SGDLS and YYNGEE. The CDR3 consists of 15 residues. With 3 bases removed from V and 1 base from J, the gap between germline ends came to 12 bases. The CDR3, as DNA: TGTGCCAGCAGCGACTTTAGCCAGGGCACAGATACGCAGTATTTT. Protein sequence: CASSDFSQGTDTQYF.

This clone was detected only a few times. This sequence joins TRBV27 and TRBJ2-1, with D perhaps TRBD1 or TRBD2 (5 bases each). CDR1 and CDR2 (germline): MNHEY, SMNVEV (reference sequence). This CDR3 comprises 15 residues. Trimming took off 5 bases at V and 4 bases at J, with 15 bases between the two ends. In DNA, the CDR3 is TGTGCCAGCAGTGCCCCGGGGCAGGCGTACAATGAGCAGTTCTTC. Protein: CASSAPGQAYNEQFF.

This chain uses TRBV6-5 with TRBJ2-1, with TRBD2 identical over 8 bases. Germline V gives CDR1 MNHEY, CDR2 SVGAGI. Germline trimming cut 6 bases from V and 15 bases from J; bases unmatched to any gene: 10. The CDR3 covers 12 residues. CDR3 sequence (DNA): TGTGCCAGCAGCCTCCCGGGACTAGAGGCGTTCTTC. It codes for CASSLPGLEAFF.

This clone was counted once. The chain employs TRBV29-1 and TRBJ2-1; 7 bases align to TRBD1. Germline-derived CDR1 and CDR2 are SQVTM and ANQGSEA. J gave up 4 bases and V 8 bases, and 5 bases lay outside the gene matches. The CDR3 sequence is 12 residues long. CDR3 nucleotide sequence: TGCAGCTTCAGGGACAGATACAATGAGCAGTTCTTC. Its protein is CSFRDRYNEQFF.

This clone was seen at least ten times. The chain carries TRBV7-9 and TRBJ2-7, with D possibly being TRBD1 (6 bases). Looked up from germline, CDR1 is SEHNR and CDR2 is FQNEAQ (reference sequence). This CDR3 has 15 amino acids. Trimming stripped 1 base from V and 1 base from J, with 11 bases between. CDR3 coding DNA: TGTGCCAGCAGCTTAGATCTAGGGGGATCCTACGAGCAGTACTTC. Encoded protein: CASSLDLGGSYEQYF.

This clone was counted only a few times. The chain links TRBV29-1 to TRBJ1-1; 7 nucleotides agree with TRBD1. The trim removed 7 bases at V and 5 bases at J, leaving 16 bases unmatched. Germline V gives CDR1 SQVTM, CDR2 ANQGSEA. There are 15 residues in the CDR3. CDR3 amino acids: CSGRQGWGMGTEAFF. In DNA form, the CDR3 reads TGCAGCGGAAGACAGGGATGGGGGATGGGGACTGAAGCTTTCTTT.

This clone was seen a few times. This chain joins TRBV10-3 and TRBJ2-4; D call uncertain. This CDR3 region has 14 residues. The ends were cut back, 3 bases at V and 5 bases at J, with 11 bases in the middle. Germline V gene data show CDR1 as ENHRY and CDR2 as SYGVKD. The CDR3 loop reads CAISDRLRENIQYF. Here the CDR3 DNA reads TGTGCCATCAGTGACAGGCTGAGAGAAAACATTCAGTACTTC.

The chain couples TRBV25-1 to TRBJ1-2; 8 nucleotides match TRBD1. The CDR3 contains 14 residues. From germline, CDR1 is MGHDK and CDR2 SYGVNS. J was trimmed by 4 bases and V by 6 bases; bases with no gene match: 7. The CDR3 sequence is CASRGQADLYGYTF. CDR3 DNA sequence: TGTGCCAGCAGGGGACAGGCGGACCTCTATGGCTACACCTTC.

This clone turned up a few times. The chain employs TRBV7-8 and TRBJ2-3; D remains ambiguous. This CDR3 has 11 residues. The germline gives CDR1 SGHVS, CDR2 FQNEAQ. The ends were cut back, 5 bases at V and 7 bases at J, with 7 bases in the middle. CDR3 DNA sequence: TGTGCCAGCAGCCTGAGCAATACGCAGTATTTT. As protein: CASSLSNTQYF.

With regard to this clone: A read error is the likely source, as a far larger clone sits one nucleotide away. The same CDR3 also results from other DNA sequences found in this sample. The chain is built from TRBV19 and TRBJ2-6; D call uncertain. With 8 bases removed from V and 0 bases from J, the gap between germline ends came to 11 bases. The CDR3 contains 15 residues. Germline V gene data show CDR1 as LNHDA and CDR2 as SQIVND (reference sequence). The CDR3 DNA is TGTGCCAGTCGTCCACCCCCCTCTGGGGCCAACGTCCTGACTTTC. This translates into CASRPPPSGANVLTF. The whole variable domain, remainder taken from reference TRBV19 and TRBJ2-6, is DGGITQSPKYLFRKEGQNVTLSCEQNLNHDAMYWYRQDPGQGLRLIYYSQIVNDFQKGDIAEGYSVSREKKESFPLTVTSAQKNPTAFYLCASRPPPSGANVLTFGAGSRLTVL.

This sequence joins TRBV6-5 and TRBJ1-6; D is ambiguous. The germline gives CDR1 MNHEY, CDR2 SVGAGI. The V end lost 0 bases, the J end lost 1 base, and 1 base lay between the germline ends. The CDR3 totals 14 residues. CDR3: CASSYSSYNSPLHF. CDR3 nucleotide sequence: TGTGCCAGCAGTTACTCTTCCTATAATTCACCCCTCCACTTT.

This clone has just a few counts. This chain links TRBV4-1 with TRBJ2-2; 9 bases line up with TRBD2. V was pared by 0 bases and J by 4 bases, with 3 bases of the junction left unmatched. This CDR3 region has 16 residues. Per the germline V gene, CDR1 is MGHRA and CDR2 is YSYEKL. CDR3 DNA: TGCGCCAGCAGCCAAGAAGGCGGGAGGGCCACCGGGGAGCTGTTTTTT. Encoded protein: CASSQEGGRATGELFF.

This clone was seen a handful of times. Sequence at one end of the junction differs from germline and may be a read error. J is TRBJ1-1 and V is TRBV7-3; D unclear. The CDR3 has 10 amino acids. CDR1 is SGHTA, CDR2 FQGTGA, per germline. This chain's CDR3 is CASSLSGISW. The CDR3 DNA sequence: TGTGCCAGCAGCTTGTCCGGGATCTCCTGG.

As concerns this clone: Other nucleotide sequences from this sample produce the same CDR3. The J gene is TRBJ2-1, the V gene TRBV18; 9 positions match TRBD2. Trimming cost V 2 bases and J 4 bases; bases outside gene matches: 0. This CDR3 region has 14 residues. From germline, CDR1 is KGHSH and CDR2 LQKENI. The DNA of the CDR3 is TGTGCCAGCTCACCAACTAGCGGGTACAATGAGCAGTTCTTC. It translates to CASSPTSGYNEQFF.

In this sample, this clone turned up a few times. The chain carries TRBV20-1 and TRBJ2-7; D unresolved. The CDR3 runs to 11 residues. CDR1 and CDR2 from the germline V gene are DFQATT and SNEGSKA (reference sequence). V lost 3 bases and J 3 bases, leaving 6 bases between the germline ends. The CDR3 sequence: CSASSSYEQYF. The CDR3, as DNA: TGCAGTGCTAGTTCTAGCTACGAGCAGTACTTC.

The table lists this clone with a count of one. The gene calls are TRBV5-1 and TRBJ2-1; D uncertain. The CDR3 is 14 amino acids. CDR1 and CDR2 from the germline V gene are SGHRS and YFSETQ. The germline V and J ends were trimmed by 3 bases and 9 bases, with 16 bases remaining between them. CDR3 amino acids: CASSSVQERLEQFF. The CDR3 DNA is TGCGCCAGCAGCTCCGTCCAGGAGAGGCTTGAGCAGTTCTTC.

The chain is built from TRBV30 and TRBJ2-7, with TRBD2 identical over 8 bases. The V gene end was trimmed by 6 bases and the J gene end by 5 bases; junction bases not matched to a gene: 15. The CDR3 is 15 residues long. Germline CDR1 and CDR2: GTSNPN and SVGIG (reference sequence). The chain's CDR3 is CACPPSTGGRNEQYF. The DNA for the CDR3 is TGTGCCTGTCCACCGAGTACGGGGGGGCGGAACGAGCAGTACTTC.

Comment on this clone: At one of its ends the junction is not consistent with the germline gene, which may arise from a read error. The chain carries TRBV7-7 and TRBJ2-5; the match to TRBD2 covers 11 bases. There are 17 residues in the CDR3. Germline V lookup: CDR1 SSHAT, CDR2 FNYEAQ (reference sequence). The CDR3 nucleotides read TGTGCTAGCAGCTTAGGGGATAGCGGGGGGGCCAGAGAGACCCAGTACTTC. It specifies CASSLGDSGGARETQYF.